These 11 T cell receptor beta chains originate from one sample sequenced in a study of shared clonotypes between healthy human individuals. Generated by immunoSEQ multiplex PCR, the TCRdb table keeps only in-frame clones and is missing some. This table holds some 580,000 clones, roughly 97% found once. The sequenced material came from naive CD4+ T cells sorted from blood. Subset reported: CD45RA+ positively selected. The origin of the receptors is a woman aged 25 to 39 in good health.

This clone was seen only once. V is TRBV29-1 and J is TRBJ1-5, with TRBD1 as a possible D gene (6 bases). CDR3 length equals 13 residues. Germline CDR1 is SQVTM and CDR2 is ANQGSEA. With 4 bases removed from V and 9 bases from J, the gap between germline ends came to 16 bases. The CDR3 loop reads CSVVQGYGRPQHF. Here the CDR3 DNA reads TGCAGCGTTGTACAGGGCTACGGGCGGCCCCAGCATTTT.

The chain has TRBV18 and TRBJ2-7; tentative D call: TRBD2 (7 bases). From germline, CDR1 is KGHSH and CDR2 LQKENI. There are 15 residues in the CDR3. V was trimmed by 5 bases and J by 5 bases, leaving 19 bases between them. CDR3: CASSARGAPGDEQYF. For the CDR3, the DNA is TGTGCCAGCTCAGCTCGGGGGGCCCCTGGGGACGAGCAGTACTTC.

The chain joins TRBV19 to TRBJ2-7, with a weak D call TRBD1 (7 bases). This CDR3 is built from 15 residues. Germline values: CDR1 LNHDA, CDR2 SQIVND (reference sequence). V gave up 6 bases and J gave up 2 bases, with 17 bases separating them. Here the CDR3 DNA reads TGTGCCAGTAGCTGGGGCGGGACAGCTACCTACGAGCAGTACTTC. Translated: CASSWGGTATYEQYF.

The J gene is TRBJ2-1, the V gene TRBV9; D assignment may be TRBD1 or TRBD2 (5 bases each). This CDR3 has 16 amino acids. Germline values: CDR1 SGDLS, CDR2 YYNGEE. Deletions cut 4 bases from V and 4 bases from J, with 18 bases between. The CDR3, as DNA: TGTGCCAGCAGCACCCAGGGCAGGGAGATGTACAATGAGCAGTTCTTC. Its protein product is CASSTQGREMYNEQFF. The full variable domain, in which reference TRBV9 and TRBJ2-1 provide the parts outside the CDR3, is DSGVTQTPKHLITATGQRVTLRCSPRSGDLSVYWYQQSLDQGLQFLIQYYNGEERAKGNILERFSAQQFPDLHSELNLSSLELGDSALYFCASSTQGREMYNEQFFGPGTRLTVL.

V usage is TRBV28 and J usage is TRBJ2-7, with 7 nucleotides matching TRBD2. V shed 4 bases, J shed 3 bases, and the junction held 12 bases outside the gene matches. Germline values: CDR1 MDHEN, CDR2 SYDVKM. This CDR3 is 16 amino acids long. CDR3: CASSSPRASGHYEQYF. The CDR3 region has the DNA TGTGCCAGCAGTTCCCCGAGGGCTAGCGGCCACTACGAGCAGTACTTC.

The CDR3 loop is CAIRGSQEDVTQYF. CDR3 sequence (DNA): TGTGCCATCAGGGGGTCTCAGGAGGACGTGACCCAGTACTTC. The chain links TRBV10-3 to TRBJ2-5, with D tentatively TRBD2 (5 bases). This CDR3 is built from 14 residues. Germline V gene data show CDR1 as ENHRY and CDR2 as SYGVKD. Trimming pared 6 bases from V and 7 bases from J, leaving 18 bases between.

In its sample, this clone was seen a few times. This sequence joins TRBV7-9 and TRBJ2-5; D gene unclear. Germline V CDR1 and CDR2: SEHNR, FQNEAQ (reference sequence). This CDR3 has 11 amino acids. V lost 3 bases and J 1 base, leaving 0 bases between the germline ends. The CDR3 DNA is TGTGCCAGCAGCTTCCAAGAGACCCAGTACTTC. This translates into CASSFQETQYF.

This clone has a single count. The genes are TRBV6-4 and TRBJ2-2, with TRBD2 matching 13 bases. The J segment lost 6 bases and the V segment lost 7 bases, leaving 5 bases of the junction unmatched. The CDR3 runs 15 residues. CDR1 is MRHNA, CDR2 SNTAGT, per germline. CDR3: CASKGLAGVSGELFF. The CDR3 DNA is TGTGCCAGCAAAGGACTAGCGGGAGTATCCGGGGAGCTGTTTTTT.

This rearrangement joins TRBV28 to TRBJ2-3; no definite D call. CDR3 length: 14 amino acids. The germline gives CDR1 MDHEN, CDR2 SYDVKM. V was clipped by 7 bases and J by 4 bases, with 15 bases between them. CDR3 coding DNA: TGTGCCAGCATCACAGCGAGTGGGTCAGATACGCAGTATTTT. Amino acids: CASITASGSDTQYF.

DNA for the CDR3: TGTGCCAGCAGCGCCGCGCAAATACCGACTGAGCAGTTCTTC. Translating it yields CASSAAQIPTEQFF. The chain has TRBV9 and TRBJ2-1; D gene uncertain. Trimming stripped 3 bases from V and 9 bases from J, with 16 bases between. Germline V gives CDR1 SGDLS, CDR2 YYNGEE. This CDR3 has 14 residues.

The J gene is TRBJ1-3, the V gene TRBV28; D is unresolved. The CDR3 totals 14 residues. Trimming removed 8 bases at V and 2 bases at J, with 13 bases between. Looked up from germline, CDR1 is MDHEN and CDR2 is SYDVKM. The CDR3 DNA reads TGTGCCAGCGGACGCCCGGTTACTGGAAACACCATATATTTT. It yields the protein CASGRPVTGNTIYF.